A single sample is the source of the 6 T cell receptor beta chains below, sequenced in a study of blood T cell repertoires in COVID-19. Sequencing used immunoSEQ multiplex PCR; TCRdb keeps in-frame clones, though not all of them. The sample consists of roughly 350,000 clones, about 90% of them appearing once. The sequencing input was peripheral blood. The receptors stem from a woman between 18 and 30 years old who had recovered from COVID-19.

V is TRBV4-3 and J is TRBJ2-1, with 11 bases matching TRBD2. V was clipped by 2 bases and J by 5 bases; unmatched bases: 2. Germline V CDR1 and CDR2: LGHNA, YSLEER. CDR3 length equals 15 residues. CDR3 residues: CASSQSGLADNEQFF. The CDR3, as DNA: TGCGCCAGCAGCCAATCGGGACTAGCGGACAATGAGCAGTTCTTC.

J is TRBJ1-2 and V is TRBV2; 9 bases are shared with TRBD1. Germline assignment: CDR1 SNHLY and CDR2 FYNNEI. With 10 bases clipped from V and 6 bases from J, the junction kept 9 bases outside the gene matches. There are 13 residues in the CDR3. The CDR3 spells CATLVYRGHGYTF. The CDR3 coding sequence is TGTGCCACCCTAGTGTACAGGGGGCATGGCTACACCTTC.

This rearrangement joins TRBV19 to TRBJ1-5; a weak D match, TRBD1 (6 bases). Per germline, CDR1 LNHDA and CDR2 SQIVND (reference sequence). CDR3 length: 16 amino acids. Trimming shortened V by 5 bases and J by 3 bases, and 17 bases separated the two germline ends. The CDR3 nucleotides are TGTGCCAGTAGTCCTTCTCCTAGGGACAACAATCAGCCCCAGCATTTT. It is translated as CASSPSPRDNNQPQHF. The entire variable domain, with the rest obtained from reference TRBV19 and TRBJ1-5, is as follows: DGGITQSPKYLFRKEGQNVTLSCEQNLNHDAMYWYRQDPGQGLRLIYYSQIVNDFQKGDIAEGYSVSREKKESFPLTVTSAQKNPTAFYLCASSPSPRDNNQPQHFGDGTRLSIL.

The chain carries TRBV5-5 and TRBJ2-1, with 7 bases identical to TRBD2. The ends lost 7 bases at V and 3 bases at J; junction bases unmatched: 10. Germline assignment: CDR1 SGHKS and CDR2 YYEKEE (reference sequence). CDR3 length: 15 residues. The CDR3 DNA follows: TGTGCCAGCCGACTAGCTTTGACTCTCTACAATGAGCAGTTCTTC. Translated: CASRLALTLYNEQFF.

As DNA, the CDR3 is TGTGCCACCAGCAGAGATTCGGGAGTAACCTACAATGAGCAGTTCTTC. It is translated as CATSRDSGVTYNEQFF. This chain joins TRBV15 and TRBJ2-1; the D gene is possibly TRBD2 (6 bases). Trimming removed 0 bases from V and 2 bases from J, with 11 bases in between. This CDR3 region has 16 residues. Germline V gene lookup returns CDR1 LNHNV and CDR2 YYDKDF (reference sequence).

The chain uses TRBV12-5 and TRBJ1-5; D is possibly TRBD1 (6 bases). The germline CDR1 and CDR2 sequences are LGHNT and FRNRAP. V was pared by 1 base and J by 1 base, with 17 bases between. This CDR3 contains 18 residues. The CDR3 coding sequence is TGTGCTAGTGGTTTGGCTTCCGCAGGGGCCCAGAGCAATCAGCCCCAGCATTTT. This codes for CASGLASAGAQSNQPQHF.